Below are 15 T cell receptor beta chains sequenced from a single sample in a study of cytomegalovirus exposure and HLA in healthy donors. This table comes from immunoSEQ multiplex PCR, and its TCRdb copy is limited to in-frame clones, with some not included. The data show a few hundred thousand clones, around 87% seen once. The sample was PBMCs. The receptors originated from a woman aged 18-29 years in good health and CMV-seronegative.

J is TRBJ1-2 and V is TRBV7-9; D is possibly TRBD1 (5 bases). V lost 7 bases and J lost 5, with 17 bases in between. This CDR3 region has 14 residues. From germline, CDR1 is SEHNR and CDR2 FQNEAQ (reference sequence). In nucleotides, the CDR3 is TGTGCCAGCACCGACCCCGCAGGGTATTATGGCTACACCTTC. Protein: CASTDPAGYYGYTF.

This rearrangement joins TRBV28 to TRBJ2-3; D perhaps matches TRBD2 (7 bases). V was pared by 7 bases and J by 7 bases, with 15 bases between. There are 13 residues in the CDR3. Germline lookup yields CDR1 MDHEN and CDR2 SYDVKM. The DNA of the CDR3 is TGTGCCAGCAATGTGGGGGGGACAAATACGCAGTATTTT. This translates into CASNVGGTNTQYF.

The chain recombines TRBV4-3 with TRBJ2-1, with 7 bases that match TRBD1. Germline V gives CDR1 LGHNA, CDR2 YSLEER. CDR3 size: 13 residues. V lost 3 bases, J lost 7 bases, and 3 bases stayed unmatched. The CDR3 nucleotides read TGCGCCAGCAGCCACTCAGGGGGTAATGAGCAGTTCTTC. Amino acids: CASSHSGGNEQFF.

The chain is built from TRBV28 and TRBJ1-1; D gene uncertain. The germline CDR1 and CDR2 sequences are MDHEN and SYDVKM. There are 14 residues in the CDR3. With 2 bases removed from V and 4 bases from J, the gap between germline ends came to 11 bases. The CDR3 bases are TGTGCCAGCAGTTTAACCCCTATTCTCACTGAAGCTTTCTTT. Translation: CASSLTPILTEAFF.

V gene TRBV18 combines with J gene TRBJ1-6; a weak D match, TRBD1 (6 bases). Trimming took off 1 base at V and 9 bases at J, with 13 bases between the two ends. This CDR3 is built from 15 residues. Germline CDR1 KGHSH, CDR2 LQKENI. This CDR3 is CASSPQGDIASPLHF. DNA of the CDR3: TGTGCCAGCTCACCACAGGGGGATATCGCTTCACCCCTCCACTTT.

CDR3 DNA: TGTGCCAGCAGTTCAACATACTCTGGAAACACCATATATTTT. This codes for CASSSTYSGNTIYF. J is TRBJ1-3 and V is TRBV28, with D unresolved. This CDR3 spans 14 amino acids. V was pared by 4 bases and J by 0 bases, with 7 bases between. Looked up from germline, CDR1 is MDHEN and CDR2 is SYDVKM.

This chain's CDR3 is CASSPDREENIQYF. Here the CDR3 DNA reads TGCGCCAGCAGCCCGGACAGGGAGGAAAACATTCAGTACTTC. V is TRBV5-1 and J is TRBJ2-4, with 8 positions matching TRBD1. The CDR3 sequence is 14 residues long. Germline V lookup: CDR1 SGHRS, CDR2 YFSETQ. With V trimmed by 4 bases and J by 5 bases, 5 bases remained unmatched.

The J gene is TRBJ1-2, the V gene TRBV11-2; D unclear. Germline V CDR1 and CDR2: SGHAT, FQNNGV. The ends were cut back, 6 bases at V and 2 bases at J, with 4 bases in the middle. The CDR3 spans 11 residues. The chain's CDR3 is CASRENYGYTF. CDR3 coding DNA: TGTGCCAGCAGGGAGAACTATGGCTACACCTTC. The full variable domain, with the rest looked up from reference TRBV11-2 and TRBJ1-2, is EAGVAQSPRYKIIEKRQSVAFWCNPISGHATLYWYQQILGQGPKLLIQFQNNGVVDDSQLPKDRFSAERLKGVDSTLKIQPAKLEDSAVYLCASRENYGYTFGSGTRLTVV.

The CDR3 DNA is TGTGCCAGCAGTTTCCCCAGGGGGAGCTCCTACAATGAGCAGTTCTTC. As protein: CASSFPRGSSYNEQFF. The genes are TRBV28 and TRBJ2-1; 7 nucleotides align to TRBD1. This CDR3 spans 16 amino acids. The germline V gene encodes CDR1 MDHEN and CDR2 SYDVKM. The J segment lost 0 bases and the V segment lost 3 bases, leaving 5 bases of the junction unmatched.

This clone was recorded once. This chain links TRBV5-1 with TRBJ2-2; 8 nucleotides match TRBD1. Per the germline V gene, CDR1 is SGHRS and CDR2 is YFSETQ. The V and J ends lost 1 base and 0 bases, in that order; junction bases with no gene match: 2. The CDR3 loop spans 16 amino acids. The CDR3 sequence: CASSLLGQANTGELFF. The CDR3 DNA is TGCGCCAGCAGCTTGCTGGGACAGGCGAACACCGGGGAGCTGTTTTTT.

V usage is TRBV6-6 and J usage is TRBJ2-5; TRBD1 agrees at 9 bases. CDR3 size: 15 residues. V trimming: 5 bases; J trimming: 5 bases; junction bases outside the gene matches: 9. CDR1 is MNHNY, CDR2 SVGAGI, per germline (reference sequence). CDR3 loop: CASSPRTGEVETQYF. As DNA, the CDR3 is TGTGCCAGCAGTCCCCGGACAGGGGAAGTGGAGACCCAGTACTTC.

This rearrangement joins TRBV28 to TRBJ1-2; D possibly corresponds to TRBD1 (5 bases). There are 14 residues in the CDR3. V was cut by 5 bases and J by 1 base, with 11 bases left in between. Germline V gene lookup returns CDR1 MDHEN and CDR2 SYDVKM. The CDR3 sequence is CASSQGSINYGYTF. The CDR3 coding sequence is TGTGCCAGCAGTCAGGGTTCGATTAACTATGGCTACACCTTC.

The chain has TRBV9 and TRBJ1-6; D perhaps matches TRBD1 (6 bases). Trimming removed 2 bases at V and 7 bases at J, with 10 bases between. Germline V gene lookup returns CDR1 SGDLS and CDR2 YYNGEE. This CDR3 spans 14 amino acids. The CDR3 coding sequence is TGTGCCAGCAGCGTCAGCCAGGGGAATTCACCCCTCCACTTT. As protein: CASSVSQGNSPLHF.

The chain combines TRBV25-1 with TRBJ1-6, with D unclear. V lost 3 bases and J 11 bases, leaving 5 bases between the germline ends. The CDR3 spans 11 residues. The V gene's germline CDR1 is MGHDK and CDR2 SYGVNS. CDR3 loop: CASSDGAPLHF. Written as DNA, the CDR3 is TGTGCCAGCAGTGACGGTGCACCCCTCCACTTT.

The rearrangement joins TRBV4-1 to TRBJ2-5, with D hard to call. CDR1 and CDR2 (germline): MGHRA, YSYEKL. The ends were cut back, 3 bases at V and 1 base at J, with 21 bases in the middle. This CDR3 is built from 18 residues. The DNA for the CDR3 is TGCGCCAGCAGCCATGCAAGCTACTCACTCCCCTTCCAAGAGACCCAGTACTTC. It translates to CASSHASYSLPFQETQYF.